This T cell receptor beta chain is from a study of T cells in Graves' hyperthyroidism and ophthalmopathy. The CDR3 regions of TCR beta were amplified from RNA transcripts. With the HTBI primer set, the TCR CDR3 went through a first round of RT-PCR. TCRdb used MiXCR to reprocess the multiplex PCR reads, holding one entry per CDR3 protein. The data show 550,000 to 700,000 distinct CDR3 sequences, 46% seen once. In regard to this clonotype: What it binds is unknown.

Study-level points and caveats: Researchers report that a 13 V-J model separated ophthalmopathy from stable hyperthyroidism. In validation, the model predicted ophthalmopathy. These predictions came a median around 5.9 months before onset.

Germline V lookup: CDR1 SQVTM, CDR2 ANQGSEA. The CDR3 length is 14 residues. Trimming at V came to 7 bases and at J to 3 bases, leaving 11 bases not matched to a gene. Patients showing uncontrolled infection, other autoimmune disease, pregnancy or lactation were ineligible. Diagnosing involved the use of clinical symptoms, serum thyroxine and TRAb, thyroid ultrasound and orbital computed tomography. The chain links TRBV29-1 to TRBJ2-7; 8 bases line up with TRBD1. This receptor was identified in an adult woman with Graves' disease, either hyperthyroidism or ophthalmopathy (not recorded which). The sequenced sample was peripheral blood or thyroid tissue (not recorded which). CDR3 sequence (DNA): TGCAGCGCTGCCACCGGGACAGGCCGCTACGAGCAGTACTTC. Translated: CSAATGTGRYEQYF.